These 8 T cell receptor beta chains were all obtained from the same sample, sequenced in a study of T-cell reconstitution after alpha-beta-depleted transplantation in children. As it was prepared, the TCRbeta library received unique molecular identifiers. TCRdb called the PCR reads again in MiXCR, with one record for every CDR3 protein. The table records approximately 350,000 distinct CDR3 sequences, around 15% of them present only once. Sequences were derived from PBMCs, mostly from graft donor cells, sampled 360 days after TCRalphabeta/CD19-depleted stem cell transplant. These receptors were collected from a male patient under 10 years old who had a stem cell transplant for acute lymphoblastic leukemia, so the T cells may come from the graft donor.

This chain links TRBV6-6 with TRBJ2-2; D is unclear. Germline V lookup: CDR1 MNHNY, CDR2 SVGAGI (reference sequence). The CDR3 sequence is 12 residues long. V was clipped by 7 bases and J by 5 bases, with 8 bases between them. The CDR3 loop reads CASTFGTGELFF. The CDR3 region has the DNA TGTGCCAGCACCTTTGGGACCGGGGAGCTGTTTTTT.

The chain joins TRBV7-8 to TRBJ2-5; D is perhaps TRBD2 (5 bases). Trimming took 1 base from V and 1 from J, leaving 13 bases between them. CDR3 length: 16 residues. The germline CDR1 and CDR2 sequences are SGHVS and FQNEAQ. The CDR3 region has the DNA TGTGCCAGCAGCTTAGTTAGGGCAGCGGTCCAAGAGACCCAGTACTTC. Translated: CASSLVRAAVQETQYF. Full variable domain (remainder filled in from reference TRBV7-8 and TRBJ2-5): GAGVSQSPRYKVAKRGQDVALRCDPISGHVSLFWYQQALGQGPEFLTYFQNEAQLDKSGLPSDRFFAERPEGSVSTLKIQRTQQEDSAVYLCASSLVRAAVQETQYFGPGTRLLVL.

The gene calls are TRBV28 and TRBJ2-5; 9 bases line up with TRBD2. The CDR3 is 15 residues long. In germline, CDR1 is MDHEN, CDR2 SYDVKM. V shed 2 bases and J 1 base; nucleotides not matched to a gene: 2. The CDR3 nucleotides are TGTGCCAGCAGTTTAGGCGGGAGGGCCCAAGAGACCCAGTACTTC. The encoded protein is CASSLGGRAQETQYF.

The chain joins TRBV9 to TRBJ1-2; D not certain. The germline V and J ends were trimmed by 0 bases and 6 bases, with 21 bases remaining between them. From germline, CDR1 is SGDLS and CDR2 YYNGEE. The CDR3 loop spans 17 amino acids. DNA of the CDR3: TGTGCCAGCAGCGTAGCGATGAGGTCCGTAAACGCTCATGGCTACACCTTC. This gives the protein CASSVAMRSVNAHGYTF.

This clonotype was seen once. J is TRBJ2-1 and V is TRBV12-5; a possible D gene is TRBD2 (5 bases). V dropped 3 bases and J dropped 5 bases, with 8 bases sitting between them. Germline assignment: CDR1 LGHNT and CDR2 FRNRAP. The CDR3 covers 13 residues. CDR3 DNA sequence: TGTGCTAGTGGTTTAGAGGGTCACAATGAGCAGTTCTTC. Amino acids: CASGLEGHNEQFF.

There are many counts of this clonotype. J is TRBJ2-3 and V is TRBV12-3 or TRBV12-4, with 9 bases identical to TRBD2. This CDR3 contains 16 residues. J gave up 0 bases and V 6 bases, and 7 bases lay outside the gene matches. The CDR3 coding sequence is TGTGCCAGCAGGCAGACTAGCGGAGGGAGCACAGATACGCAGTATTTT. Protein: CASRQTSGGSTDTQYF.

This clonotype occurred a few times. The chain carries TRBV28 and TRBJ2-1, with a possible D match to TRBD1 (6 bases). The CDR3 covers 15 residues. The germline V gene has CDR1 MDHEN and CDR2 SYDVKM. V lost 3 bases and J lost 4, with 13 bases in between. The CDR3: CASSFPGRGYNEQFF. The CDR3 nucleotides are TGTGCCAGCAGTTTTCCCGGAAGGGGGTACAATGAGCAGTTCTTC.

This clonotype was observed a few times. The V call is TRBV29-1, the J call TRBJ1-2; D is perhaps TRBD1 (6 bases). The CDR3 consists of 12 residues. V lost 4 bases and J 3 bases, leaving 9 bases between the germline ends. Germline V gene lookup returns CDR1 SQVTM and CDR2 ANQGSEA. The DNA of the CDR3 is TGCAGCGTTGGAGGACAGCACTATGGCTACACCTTC. This sequence encodes CSVGGQHYGYTF. The whole variable domain, filled in from reference TRBV29-1 and TRBJ1-2, reads SAVISQKPSRDICQRGTSLTIQCQVDSQVTMMFWYRQQPGQSLTLIATANQGSEATYESGFVIDKFPISRPNLTFSTLTVSNMSPEDSSIYLCSVGGQHYGYTFGSGTRLTVV.